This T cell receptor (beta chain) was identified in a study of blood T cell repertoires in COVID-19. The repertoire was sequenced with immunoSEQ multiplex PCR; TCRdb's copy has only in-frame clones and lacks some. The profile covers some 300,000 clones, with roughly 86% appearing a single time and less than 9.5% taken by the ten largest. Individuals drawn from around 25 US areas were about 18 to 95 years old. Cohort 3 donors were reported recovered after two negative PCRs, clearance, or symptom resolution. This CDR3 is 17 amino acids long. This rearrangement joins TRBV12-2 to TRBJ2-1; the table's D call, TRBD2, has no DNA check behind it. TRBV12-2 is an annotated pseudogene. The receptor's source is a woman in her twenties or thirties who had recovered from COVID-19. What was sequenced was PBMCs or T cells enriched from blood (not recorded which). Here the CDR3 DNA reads TGTGCAAGTCGCTTAGCGCGGGCGGGAGGGCCTACTGATGAGCAGTTCTTC. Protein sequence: CASRLARAGGPTDEQFF.